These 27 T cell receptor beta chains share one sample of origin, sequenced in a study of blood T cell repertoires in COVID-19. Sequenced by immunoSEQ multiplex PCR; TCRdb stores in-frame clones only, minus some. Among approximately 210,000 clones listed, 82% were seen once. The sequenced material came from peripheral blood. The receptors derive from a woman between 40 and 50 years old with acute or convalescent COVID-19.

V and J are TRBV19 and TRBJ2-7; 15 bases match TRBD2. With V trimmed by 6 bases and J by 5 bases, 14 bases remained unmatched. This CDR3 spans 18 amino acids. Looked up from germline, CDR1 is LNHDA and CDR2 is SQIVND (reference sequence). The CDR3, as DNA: TGTGCCAGTAGCCAACCAGCCGGGACTAGCGGGAGGAGACACGAGCAGTACTTC. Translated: CASSQPAGTSGRRHEQYF.

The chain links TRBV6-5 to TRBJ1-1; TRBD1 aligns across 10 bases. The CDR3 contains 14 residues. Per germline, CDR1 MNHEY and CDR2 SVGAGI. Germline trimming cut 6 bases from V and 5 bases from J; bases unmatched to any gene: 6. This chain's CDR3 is CASSQRTGGTEAFF. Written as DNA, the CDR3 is TGTGCCAGCAGCCAACGGACAGGGGGAACTGAAGCTTTCTTT.

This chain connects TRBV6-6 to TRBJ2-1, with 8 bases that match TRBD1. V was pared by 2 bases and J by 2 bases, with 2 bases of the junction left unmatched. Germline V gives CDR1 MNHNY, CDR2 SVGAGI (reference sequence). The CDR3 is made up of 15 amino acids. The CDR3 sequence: CASSYGQGAYNEQFF. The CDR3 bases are TGTGCCAGCAGTTACGGACAGGGCGCCTACAATGAGCAGTTCTTC.

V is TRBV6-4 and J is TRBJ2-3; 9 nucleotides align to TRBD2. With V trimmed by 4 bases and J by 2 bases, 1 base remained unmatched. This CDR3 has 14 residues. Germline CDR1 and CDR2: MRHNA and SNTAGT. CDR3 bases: TGTGCCAGCAGTGTAGCGGGGGACACAGATACGCAGTATTTT. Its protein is CASSVAGDTDTQYF.

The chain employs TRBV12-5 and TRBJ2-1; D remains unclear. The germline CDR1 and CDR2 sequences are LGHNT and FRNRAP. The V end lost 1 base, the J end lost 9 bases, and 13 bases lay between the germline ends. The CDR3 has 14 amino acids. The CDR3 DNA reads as TGTGCTAGTGGTTTGGGGTCCCCTTCGGGTGAGCAGTTCTTC. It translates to CASGLGSPSGEQFF. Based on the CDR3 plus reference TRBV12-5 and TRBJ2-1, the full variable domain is DARVTQTPRHKVTEMGQEVTMRCQPILGHNTVFWYRQTMMQGLELLAYFRNRAPLDDSGMPKDRFSAEMPDATLATLKIQPSEPRDSAVYFCASGLGSPSGEQFFGPGTRLTVL.

The CDR3 DNA reads TGTGCCAGCAGCTACAGGGAAAGCAATGAGCAGTTCTTC. It encodes CASSYRESNEQFF. The rearrangement uses TRBV7-6 and TRBJ2-1; a weak D match, TRBD1 (6 bases). Trimming removed 4 bases at V and 6 bases at J, with 10 bases between. The CDR3 is made up of 13 amino acids. Per the germline V gene, CDR1 is SGHVS and CDR2 is FNYEAQ.

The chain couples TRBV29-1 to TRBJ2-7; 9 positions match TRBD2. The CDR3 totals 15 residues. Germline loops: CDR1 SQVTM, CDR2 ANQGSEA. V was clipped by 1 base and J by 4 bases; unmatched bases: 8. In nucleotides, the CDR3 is TGCAGCGTTGAAGTCCTAGCGGGACATCCTTACGAGCAGTACTTC. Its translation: CSVEVLAGHPYEQYF.

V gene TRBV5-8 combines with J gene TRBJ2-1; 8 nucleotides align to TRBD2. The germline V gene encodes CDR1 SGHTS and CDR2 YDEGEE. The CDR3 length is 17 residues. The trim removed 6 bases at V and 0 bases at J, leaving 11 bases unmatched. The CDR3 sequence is CASNDNLAGSSYNEQFF. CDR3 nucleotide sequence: TGTGCCAGCAACGATAATTTAGCGGGGAGCTCCTACAATGAGCAGTTCTTC.

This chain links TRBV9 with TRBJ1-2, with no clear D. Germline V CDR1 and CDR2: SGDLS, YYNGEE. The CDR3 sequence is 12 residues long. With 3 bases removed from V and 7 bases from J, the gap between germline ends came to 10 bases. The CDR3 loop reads CASSGTYSGYTF. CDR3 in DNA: TGTGCCAGCAGCGGAACCTATAGTGGCTACACCTTC.

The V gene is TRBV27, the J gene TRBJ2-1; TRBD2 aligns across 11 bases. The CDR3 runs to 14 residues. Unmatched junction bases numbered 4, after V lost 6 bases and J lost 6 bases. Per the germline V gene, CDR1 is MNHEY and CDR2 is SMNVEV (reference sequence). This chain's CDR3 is CASSTGTSGNEQFF. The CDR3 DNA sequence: TGTGCCAGCAGCACCGGGACTAGCGGCAATGAGCAGTTCTTC.

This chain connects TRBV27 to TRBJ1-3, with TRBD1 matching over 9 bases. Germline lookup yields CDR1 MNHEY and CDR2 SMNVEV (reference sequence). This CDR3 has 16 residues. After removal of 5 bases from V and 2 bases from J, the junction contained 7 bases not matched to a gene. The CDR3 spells CASSLGGQGTGNTIYF. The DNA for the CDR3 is TGTGCCAGCAGTCTGGGGGGACAGGGTACTGGAAACACCATATATTTT.

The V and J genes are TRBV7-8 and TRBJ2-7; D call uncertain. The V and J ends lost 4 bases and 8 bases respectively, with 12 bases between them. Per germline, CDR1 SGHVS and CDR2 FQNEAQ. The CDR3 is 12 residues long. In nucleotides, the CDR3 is TGTGCCAGCAGCTCGCCCTTAGAACAGCAGTACTTC. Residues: CASSSPLEQQYF.

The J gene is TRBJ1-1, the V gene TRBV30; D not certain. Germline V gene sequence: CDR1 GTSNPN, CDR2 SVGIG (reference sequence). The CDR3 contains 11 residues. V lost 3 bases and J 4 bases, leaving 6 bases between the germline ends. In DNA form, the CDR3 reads TGTGCCTGGAGGCAGGTCACTGAAGCTTTCTTT. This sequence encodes CAWRQVTEAFF.

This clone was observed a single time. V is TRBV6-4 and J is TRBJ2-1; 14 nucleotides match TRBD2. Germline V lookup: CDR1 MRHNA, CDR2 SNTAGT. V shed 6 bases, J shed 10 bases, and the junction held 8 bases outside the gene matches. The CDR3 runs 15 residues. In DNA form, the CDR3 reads TGTGCCAGCAGCCGACTAGCGGGGGGGCCTACGGAGCAGTTCTTC. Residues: CASSRLAGGPTEQFF.

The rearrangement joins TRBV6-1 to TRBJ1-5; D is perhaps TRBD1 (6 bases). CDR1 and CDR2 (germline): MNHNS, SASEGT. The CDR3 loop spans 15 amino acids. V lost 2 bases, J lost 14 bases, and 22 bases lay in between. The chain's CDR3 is CASSESEDRTLIKHF. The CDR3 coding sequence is TGTGCCAGCAGTGAATCGGAAGACAGGACCCTGATAAAGCATTTT.

The CDR3 loop is CASSPSLVSYEQYF. CDR3 sequence (DNA): TGTGCCAGCAGTCCGAGCTTGGTTAGCTACGAGCAGTACTTC. The chain joins TRBV5-6 to TRBJ2-7; the D is unclear. The CDR3 extends over 14 amino acids. V lost 5 bases and J 3 bases, leaving 15 bases between the germline ends. Germline assignment: CDR1 SGHDT and CDR2 YYEEEE.

CDR3 sequence: CASSLARGWNQPQHF. In DNA, the CDR3 is TGCGCCAGCAGCTTGGCCAGGGGCTGGAATCAGCCCCAGCATTTT. This chain links TRBV5-1 with TRBJ1-5; TRBD1 is a possible D gene (6 bases). The germline CDR1 and CDR2 sequences are SGHRS and YFSETQ. The V end lost 0 bases, the J end lost 4 bases, and 11 bases lay between the germline ends. The CDR3 sequence is 15 residues long. Looking up the rest from reference TRBV5-1 and TRBJ1-5 gives the full variable domain: KAGVTQTPRYLIKTRGQQVTLSCSPISGHRSVSWYQQTPGQGLQFLFEYFSETQRNKGNFPGRFSGRQFSNSRSEMNVSTLELGDSALYLCASSLARGWNQPQHFGDGTRLSIL.

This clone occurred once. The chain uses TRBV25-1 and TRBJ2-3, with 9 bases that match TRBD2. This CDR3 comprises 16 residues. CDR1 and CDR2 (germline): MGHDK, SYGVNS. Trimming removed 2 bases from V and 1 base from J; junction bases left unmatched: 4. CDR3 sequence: CASSERKRGGTDTQYF. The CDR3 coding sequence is TGTGCCAGCAGTGAAAGAAAGCGGGGGGGCACAGATACGCAGTATTTT.

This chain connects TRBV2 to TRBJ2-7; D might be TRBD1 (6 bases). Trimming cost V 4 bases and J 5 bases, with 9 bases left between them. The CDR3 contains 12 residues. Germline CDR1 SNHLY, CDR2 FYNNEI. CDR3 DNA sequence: TGTGCCAGCAGTGCTTACAGGGACGAGCAGTACTTC. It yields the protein CASSAYRDEQYF. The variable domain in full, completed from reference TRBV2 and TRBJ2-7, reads EPEVTQTPSHQVTQMGQEVILRCVPISNHLYFYWYRQILGQKVEFLVSFYNNEISEKSEIFDDQFSVERPDGSNFTLKIRSTKLEDSAMYFCASSAYRDEQYFGPGTRLTVT.

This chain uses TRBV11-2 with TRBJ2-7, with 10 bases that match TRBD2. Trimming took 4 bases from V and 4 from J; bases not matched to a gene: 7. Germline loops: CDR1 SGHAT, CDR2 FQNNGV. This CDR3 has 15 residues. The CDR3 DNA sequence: TGTGCCAGCAGCTCCCAAGCGGGAGGGGGGTACGAGCAGTACTTC. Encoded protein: CASSSQAGGGYEQYF.

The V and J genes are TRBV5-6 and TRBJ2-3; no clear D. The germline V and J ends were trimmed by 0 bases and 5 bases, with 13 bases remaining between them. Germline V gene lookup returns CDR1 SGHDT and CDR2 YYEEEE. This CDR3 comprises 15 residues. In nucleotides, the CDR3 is TGTGCCAGCAGCTTGGCCCTGACCGCTAGAGATACGCAGTATTTT. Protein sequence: CASSLALTARDTQYF. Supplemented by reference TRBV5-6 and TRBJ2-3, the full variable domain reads DAGVTQSPTHLIKTRGQQVTLRCSPKSGHDTVSWYQQALGQGPQFIFQYYEEEERQRGNFPDRFSGHQFPNYSSELNVNALLLGDSALYLCASSLALTARDTQYFGPGTRLTVL.

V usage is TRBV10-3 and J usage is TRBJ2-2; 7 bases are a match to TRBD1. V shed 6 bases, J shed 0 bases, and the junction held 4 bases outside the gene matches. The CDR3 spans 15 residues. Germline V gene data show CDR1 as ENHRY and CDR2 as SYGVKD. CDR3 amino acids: CAIRQGLSNTGELFF. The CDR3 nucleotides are TGTGCCATCAGACAGGGGTTATCGAACACCGGGGAGCTGTTTTTT.

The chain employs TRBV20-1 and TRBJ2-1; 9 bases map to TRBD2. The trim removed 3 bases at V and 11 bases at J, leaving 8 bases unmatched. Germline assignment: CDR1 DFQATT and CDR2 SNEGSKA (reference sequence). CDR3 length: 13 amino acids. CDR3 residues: CSASGTSPLKQFF. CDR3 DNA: TGCAGTGCTAGTGGGACTAGCCCCTTAAAGCAGTTCTTC.

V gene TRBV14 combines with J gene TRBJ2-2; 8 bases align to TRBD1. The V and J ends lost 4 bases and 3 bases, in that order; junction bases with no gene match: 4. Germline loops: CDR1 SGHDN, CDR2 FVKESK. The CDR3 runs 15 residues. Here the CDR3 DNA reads TGTGCCAGCAGCCGGGGACAGGCCTACACCGGGGAGCTGTTTTTT. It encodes CASSRGQAYTGELFF.

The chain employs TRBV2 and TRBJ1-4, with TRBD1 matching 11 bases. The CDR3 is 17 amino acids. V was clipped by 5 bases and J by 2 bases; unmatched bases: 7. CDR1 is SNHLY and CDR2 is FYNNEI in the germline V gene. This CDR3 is CASSKIRTGGTNEKLFF. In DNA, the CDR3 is TGTGCCAGCAGTAAGATAAGGACAGGGGGCACTAATGAAAAACTGTTTTTT.

CDR3 protein: CASSGRQGYTEAFF. In DNA, the CDR3 is TGTGCCAGCAGCGGGCGACAGGGTTACACTGAAGCTTTCTTT. V gene TRBV11-1 combines with J gene TRBJ1-1; 7 bases are a match to TRBD1. CDR3 length: 14 residues. The V gene's germline CDR1 is SGHAT and CDR2 FQDESV (reference sequence). The trim removed 5 bases at V and 3 bases at J, leaving 6 bases unmatched.

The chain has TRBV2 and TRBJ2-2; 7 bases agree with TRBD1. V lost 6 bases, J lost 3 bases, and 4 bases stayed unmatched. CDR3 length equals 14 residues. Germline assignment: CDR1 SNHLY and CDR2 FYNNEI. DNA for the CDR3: TGTGCCAGCAGGAAGGGGGCGGACACCGGGGAGCTGTTTTTT. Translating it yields CASRKGADTGELFF. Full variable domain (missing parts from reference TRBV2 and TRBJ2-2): EPEVTQTPSHQVTQMGQEVILRCVPISNHLYFYWYRQILGQKVEFLVSFYNNEISEKSEIFDDQFSVERPDGSNFTLKIRSTKLEDSAMYFCASRKGADTGELFFGEGSRLTVL.